A selection of T cell receptor beta chains follows, all from one sample in a study of vaccination effects on CD4 cells after COVID-19. Clones were sequenced by immunoSEQ multiplex PCR, and TCRdb holds only the in-frame ones, with some missing. This table has about 27,000 clones, approximately 83% appearing once. These receptors have no identified antigens. This specimen consisted of CD4+ T cells from PBMCs cultured with HCoV-NL63 spike peptides, obtained after COVID-19 vaccination. These receptors all come from a human donor who received a COVID-19 vaccine. Some clones in this sample may be carry-over from other donors' samples. Each CDR3 is given with its conserved first and last residue. Fields, in order: V gene, J gene, D gene, clone size, CDR3 DNA, CDR3 protein. A D gene is named only where the DNA matches it firmly. Expanded clones are given a class, and other clones once, few, many or no size at all.

>TRBV7-3|TRBJ2-3|NA|NA
TGTGCCAGCAGCTCCACGGGACCCGGAAGCACAGATACGCAGTATTTT
CASSSTGPGSTDTQYF
>TRBV5-1|TRBJ2-2|NA|NA
TGCGCCAGCAGCTCCCATGGTTCCAGGGGGAACACCGGGGAGCTGTTTTTT
CASSSHGSRGNTGELFF
>TRBV12-5|TRBJ1-2|NA|NA
TGTGCTAGTGGTTTGCCTCAGGGTGGGTCCTATGGCTACACCTTC
CASGLPQGGSYGYTF
>TRBV3-1/TRBV3-2|TRBJ2-6|NA|NA
TGTGCCAGCGGGAGAGCTGGGGCCAACGTCCTGACTTTC
CASGRAGANVLTF
>TRBV30|TRBJ1-4|NA|NA
TGTGCCTGGAGTGTAGAGTCCGGCACTAATGAAAAACTGTTTTTT
CAWSVESGTNEKLFF
>TRBV5-1|TRBJ1-2|NA|NA
TGCGCCAGCAGCTTGGCCGAAGGGGCTCGGAATGGCTACACCTTC
CASSLAEGARNGYTF
>TRBV2|TRBJ2-2|NA|NA
TGTGCCAGCAGTGTATTGTCCAGGGGTGGCACCGGGGAGCTGTTTTTT
CASSVLSRGGTGELFF
>TRBV24-1|TRBJ2-5|NA|once
TGTGCCACCAGTGATTTGCCTTTTAGGGCCCAGTACTTC
CATSDLPFRAQYF
>TRBV5-5|TRBJ1-5|NA|once
TGTGCCAGCAGCTTGTTGACCAATCAGCCCCAGCATTTT
CASSLLTNQPQHF
>TRBV5-1|TRBJ2-2|TRBD2|NA
TGCGCCAGCAGCAAAACTAGGACTAGCCCGAACACCGGGGAGCTGTTTTTT
CASSKTRTSPNTGELFF
>TRBV5-1|TRBJ1-4|NA|NA
TGCGCCAGCAGCTTGCGAGGGGGGGGTAATGAAAAACTGTTTTTT
CASSLRGGGNEKLFF
>TRBV12-3/TRBV12-4|TRBJ2-1|NA|few
TGTGCCAGCAGTCAGGGGCGGGATGAGCAGTTCTTC
CASSQGRDEQFF
>TRBV18|TRBJ2-1|NA|NA
TGTGCCAGCTCACCGACCGGTAACTTTCTTACTGCGGGGTACTACAATGAGCAGTTCTTC
CASSPTGNFLTAGYYNEQFF
>TRBV6-5|TRBJ2-6|NA|NA
TGTGCCAGCAGCATTAGACAGTCTGGGGCCAACGTCCTGACTTTC
CASSIRQSGANVLTF